The clone carrying this T cell receptor (beta chain) was counted a few times. Its antigen remains unidentified. The data belong to a study of T cell responses to AZD1222 COVID-19 vaccine. Study-wide results and limits: CD4 TCRs covered the whole spike, strongest at regions 160-218 and 743-854.

Measured with immunoSEQ multiplex PCR; TCRdb has only the in-frame clones, and not every one. The sample includes around 99,000 clones, around 90% of them seen just once. The length of the CDR3 is 17 residues. The germline V gene has CDR1 PRHDT and CDR2 FYEKMQ (reference sequence). Germline trimming cut 6 bases from V and 1 base from J; bases unmatched to any gene: 12. J is TRBJ1-1 and V is TRBV13; TRBD1 aligns across 9 bases. This TCR came from an adult in good health. This specimen was peripheral blood, taken on day 0 of AZD1222 vaccination. CDR3 residues: CASRHEQGAGRNTEAFF. In DNA form, the CDR3 reads TGTGCCAGCAGGCATGAACAGGGGGCGGGTAGGAACACTGAAGCTTTCTTT.